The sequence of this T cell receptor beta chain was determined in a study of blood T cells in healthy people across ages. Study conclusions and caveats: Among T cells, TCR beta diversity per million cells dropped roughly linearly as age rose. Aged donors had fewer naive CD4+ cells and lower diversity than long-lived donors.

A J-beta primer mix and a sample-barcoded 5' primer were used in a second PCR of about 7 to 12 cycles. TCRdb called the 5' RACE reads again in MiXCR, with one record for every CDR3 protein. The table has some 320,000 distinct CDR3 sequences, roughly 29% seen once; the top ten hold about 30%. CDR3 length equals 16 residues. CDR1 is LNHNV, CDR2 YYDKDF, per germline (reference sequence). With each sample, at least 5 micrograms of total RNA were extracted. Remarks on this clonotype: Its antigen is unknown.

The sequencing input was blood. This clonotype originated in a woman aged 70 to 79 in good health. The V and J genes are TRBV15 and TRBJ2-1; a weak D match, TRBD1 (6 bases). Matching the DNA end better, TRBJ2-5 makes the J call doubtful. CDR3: CATSRDGSGRGKTQYF. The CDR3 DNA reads TGTGCCACCAGCAGAGATGGAAGCGGCAGGGGAAAGACCCAGTACTTC.